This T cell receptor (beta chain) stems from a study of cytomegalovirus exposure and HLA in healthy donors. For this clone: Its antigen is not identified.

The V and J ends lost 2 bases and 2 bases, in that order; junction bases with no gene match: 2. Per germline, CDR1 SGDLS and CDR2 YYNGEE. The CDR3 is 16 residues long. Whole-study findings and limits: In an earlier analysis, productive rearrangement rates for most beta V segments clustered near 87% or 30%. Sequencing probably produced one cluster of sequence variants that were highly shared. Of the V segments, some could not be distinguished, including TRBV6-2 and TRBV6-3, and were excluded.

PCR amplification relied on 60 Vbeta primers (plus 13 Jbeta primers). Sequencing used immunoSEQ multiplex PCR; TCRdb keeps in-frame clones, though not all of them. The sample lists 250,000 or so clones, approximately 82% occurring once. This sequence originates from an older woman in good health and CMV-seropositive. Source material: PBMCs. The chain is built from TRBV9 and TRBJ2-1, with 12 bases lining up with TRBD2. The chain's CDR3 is CASSVRTSGTYNEQFF. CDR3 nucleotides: TGTGCCAGCAGCGTGAGGACTAGCGGGACCTACAATGAGCAGTTCTTC.